This entry lists 5 T cell receptor beta chains sequenced from one sample in a study of blood T cells in healthy people across ages. A J-beta primer mix and a sample-barcoded 5' primer were used in a second PCR of roughly 7 to 12 cycles. TCRdb re-called the 5' RACE reads with MiXCR, one entry per CDR3 protein. Here the sample spans about 650,000 distinct CDR3 sequences, under 65% being singletons. Material: blood. These receptors were collected from a woman of 80 years or more in good health.

The sample holds a few counts of this clonotype. This sequence joins TRBV7-6 and TRBJ2-1; D is unresolved. The V end was cut by 5 bases, the J end by 3 bases, with 14 bases between. There are 15 residues in the CDR3. Germline CDR1 SGHVS, CDR2 FNYEAQ. CDR3 amino acids: CASSAPLGYYNEQFF. The CDR3 nucleotides read TGTGCCAGCAGCGCGCCCTTGGGGTACTACAATGAGCAGTTCTTC.

The chain links TRBV6-6 to TRBJ1-2; 8 positions agree with TRBD1. The germline gives CDR1 MNHNY, CDR2 SVGAGI (reference sequence). The CDR3 contains 15 residues. V was clipped by 5 bases and J by 5 bases; unmatched bases: 10. DNA of the CDR3: TGTGCCAGCAGTGTCACAGGGGGAAGAGGGTATGGCTACACCTTC. Encoded protein: CASSVTGGRGYGYTF.

Notes on this clonotype: This may arise from a read error, as a much more abundant clone is one base away. The V and J genes are TRBV5-1 and TRBJ2-1; 7 nucleotides line up with TRBD2. This CDR3 spans 17 amino acids. The junction had 14 bases not matched to a gene; V was cut back by 0 bases and J by 8 bases. CDR1 and CDR2 from the germline V gene are SGHRS and YFSETQ. This chain's CDR3 is CASSLASIGAAGDEQFF. In nucleotides, the CDR3 is TGCGCCAGCAGCTTGGCCTCGATTGGGGCCGCGGGAGATGAGCAGTTCTTC.

Comment on this clonotype: At one of its ends the junction is not consistent with the germline gene, which may arise from a read error. The CDR3 coding sequence is TGTGCCAGCAGTGACTCGACAGGGATCTATGGCTACACCTTC. It codes for CASSDSTGIYGYTF. The gene calls are TRBV6-5 and TRBJ1-2; TRBD1 matches 7 bases. Per the germline V gene, CDR1 is MNHEY and CDR2 is SVGAGI. CDR3 length: 14 amino acids.

The V gene is TRBV6-2 or TRBV6-3, the J gene TRBJ2-7; D is undetermined. The CDR3 is 13 residues long. The V end was cut by 8 bases, the J end by 2 bases, with 13 bases between. CDR1 MNHEY and CDR2 SVGEGT come from the germline V gene. This chain's CDR3 is CASAERPTYEQYF. The CDR3 DNA sequence: TGTGCCAGCGCGGAAAGACCCACCTACGAGCAGTACTTC.